This T cell receptor (beta chain) appears in the sequencing data of a study of shared clonotypes between healthy human individuals. Findings and limits, study-wide: Expectations were that clonotype sharing among donors would be affected by sequencing depth.

The repertoire was sequenced with immunoSEQ multiplex PCR; TCRdb's copy has only in-frame clones and lacks some. Among 450,000 to 550,000 clones listed, 70% to 80% were seen once. Remarks on this clone: Its antigen is as yet unknown. One end of the junction does not line up with germline, which may come from a read error. The same CDR3 can be traced to other DNA sequences in this sample.

The donor cohort consisted entirely of Caucasian adults residing in Nashville, Tennessee. Samples left unsorted employed approximately 90 million PBMCs for genomic DNA. There are 12 residues in the CDR3. The germline gives CDR1 WSHSY, CDR2 SAAADI. This clonotype originated in a middle-aged woman in good health. Some clones in this sample may be carry-over from other donors' samples. V usage is TRBV10-2 and J usage is TRBJ2-7; D might be TRBD2 (5 bases). Sequenced material: PBMCs. The CDR3 region has the DNA TGCGCCAGCAGTGACCCGGGGTTCGAGCAGTATTTC. This gives the protein CASSDPGFEQYF.